The next 24 T cell receptor beta chains were all read from a single sample in a study of T cell repertoires in cytomegalovirus infection. No cognate antigen is known for these TCRs. Via MiXCR, TCRdb re-called the reads, giving one row per CDR3 protein. The table includes some 700,000 distinct CDR3 sequences, roughly 30% detected once. Sequenced here: cultured PBMCs, sampled from culture after CMV antigen stimulation. The receptor source for this set is a human donor in good health (CMV status not recorded). Some clones in this sample may be carry-over from other donors' samples.

Ten or more counts support this clonotype. The genes are TRBV7-2 and TRBJ1-1; D not resolved. The V and J ends lost 1 base and 1 base respectively, with 10 bases between them. Germline values: CDR1 SGHTA, CDR2 FQGNSA. The CDR3 sequence is 15 residues long. DNA of the CDR3: TGTGCCAGCAGCTTAGAGCTGGGAGGGAACACTGAAGCTTTCTTT. Encoded protein: CASSLELGGNTEAFF.

This clonotype was counted a few times. The chain links TRBV20-1 to TRBJ1-5, with D perhaps matching TRBD1 (5 bases). The V end lost 6 bases, the J end lost 7 bases, and 19 bases lay between the germline ends. The CDR3 is 14 amino acids. The germline CDR1 and CDR2 sequences are DFQATT and SNEGSKA (reference sequence). CDR3 protein: CSANHPGRGQPQHF. In DNA, the CDR3 is TGCAGTGCAAACCACCCGGGACGAGGGCAGCCCCAGCATTTT.

This clonotype came up a few times. The chain employs TRBV7-6 and TRBJ2-1, with D perhaps TRBD1 or TRBD2 (6 bases each). The CDR3 consists of 15 residues. The germline V gene has CDR1 SGHVS and CDR2 FNYEAQ. The V and J ends lost 5 bases and 5 bases respectively, with 16 bases between them. CDR3 in amino acids: CASSAEGGLDNEQFF. As DNA, the CDR3 is TGTGCCAGCAGCGCAGAAGGGGGGCTGGACAATGAGCAGTTCTTC.

The chain recombines TRBV2 with TRBJ1-5; D not resolved. V gave up 2 bases and J gave up 9 bases, with 8 bases separating them. Germline-derived CDR1 and CDR2 are SNHLY and FYNNEI. This CDR3 has 12 residues. The CDR3 here is CASSERVRPQHF. The CDR3 DNA follows: TGTGCCAGCAGTGAAAGGGTCCGGCCCCAGCATTTT.

This chain connects TRBV19 to TRBJ1-4; TRBD1 is a possible D gene (5 bases). Germline CDR1 LNHDA, CDR2 SQIVND (reference sequence). The CDR3 contains 15 residues. Trimming stripped 5 bases from V and 7 bases from J, with 17 bases between. The CDR3 reads CASSAPGPRGEKLFF. The CDR3 coding sequence is TGTGCCAGTAGTGCCCCGGGGCCACGTGGTGAAAAACTGTTTTTT.

The chain couples TRBV19 to TRBJ1-2; perhaps TRBD1 as D (5 bases). Germline loops: CDR1 LNHDA, CDR2 SQIVND (reference sequence). CDR3 length equals 13 residues. V was trimmed by 5 bases and J by 7 bases, leaving 14 bases between them. CDR3 protein: CASSPRDVSGYTF. The CDR3 nucleotides are TGTGCCAGTAGTCCAAGGGACGTAAGTGGCTACACCTTC.

The V gene is TRBV12-5, the J gene TRBJ2-1, with TRBD2 matching over 9 bases. The CDR3 is 17 amino acids. Germline-derived CDR1 and CDR2 are LGHNT and FRNRAP. The V and J ends lost 4 bases and 0 bases, in that order; junction bases with no gene match: 7. CDR3 region: CASGSYRLAASYNEQFF. The CDR3, as DNA: TGTGCTAGTGGTTCCTACCGACTAGCGGCCTCCTACAATGAGCAGTTCTTC.

In nucleotides, the CDR3 is TGTGCCAGCTCCAGGGACGTAGAAGCTTTCTTT. This translates into CASSRDVEAFF. The chain carries TRBV7-9 and TRBJ1-1, with a possible D match to TRBD1 (5 bases). CDR1 and CDR2 from the germline V gene are SEHNR and FQNEAQ (reference sequence). The CDR3 has 11 amino acids. The V end lost 8 bases, the J end lost 8 bases, and 12 bases lay between the germline ends.

The CDR3, as DNA: TGTGCCAGCAGCTTAGGGGCTGGAACTTTGGGTGAGCAGTTCTTC. This gives the protein CASSLGAGTLGEQFF. The V and J genes are TRBV7-6 and TRBJ2-1; unclear D gene. V was clipped by 1 base and J by 9 bases, with 16 bases between them. CDR1 is SGHVS and CDR2 is FNYEAQ in the germline V gene. The CDR3 contains 15 residues.

V is TRBV15 and J is TRBJ2-4; D remains unclear. Germline V CDR1 and CDR2: LNHNV, YYDKDF (reference sequence). The CDR3 length is 16 residues. The V gene lost 0 bases and the J gene lost 0 bases, with 9 bases spanning the gap. The CDR3 is CATSRDRTLAKNIQYF. The CDR3 DNA follows: TGTGCCACCAGCAGAGATAGAACCCTAGCCAAAAACATTCAGTACTTC.

There are a few counts of this clonotype. The rearrangement uses TRBV7-6 and TRBJ2-7, with TRBD2 matching over 11 bases. With V trimmed by 5 bases and J by 6 bases, 9 bases remained unmatched. Per the germline V gene, CDR1 is SGHVS and CDR2 is FNYEAQ. The CDR3 extends over 15 amino acids. The CDR3 DNA follows: TGTGCCAGCAGCATTAGCGGGAGGGGACTCGGCGAGCAGTACTTC. This sequence encodes CASSISGRGLGEQYF.

J is TRBJ2-5 and V is TRBV10-3; D might be TRBD1 (6 bases). Trimming took off 2 bases at V and 2 bases at J, with 12 bases between the two ends. The CDR3 length is 15 residues. Germline loops: CDR1 ENHRY, CDR2 SYGVKD. CDR3 DNA: TGTGCCATCAGTGAGCTGATGGACAGTCAAGAGACCCAGTACTTC. Translated: CAISELMDSQETQYF.

This clonotype came up a few times. The rearrangement joins TRBV6-6 to TRBJ2-5, with D tentatively TRBD1 or TRBD2 (5 bases each). V gave up 0 bases and J gave up 3 bases, with 11 bases separating them. CDR3 length: 15 residues. Germline V gene sequence: CDR1 MNHNY, CDR2 SVGAGI (reference sequence). The CDR3 loop reads CASSYSWLGEETQYF. The CDR3 nucleotides read TGTGCCAGCAGTTACTCGTGGCTGGGGGAAGAGACCCAGTACTTC.

This clonotype was picked up many times. This chain joins TRBV15 and TRBJ2-5, with 13 bases identical to TRBD2. Germline V lookup: CDR1 LNHNV, CDR2 YYDKDF (reference sequence). J was trimmed by 2 bases and V by 5 bases; bases with no gene match: 8. This CDR3 spans 17 amino acids. CDR3 bases: TGTGCCACCAGCGGGGGGGGACTAGCGGGACGACAAGAGACCCAGTACTTC. This sequence encodes CATSGGGLAGRQETQYF.

This chain uses TRBV7-6 with TRBJ1-3; the match to TRBD1 covers 7 bases. The germline CDR1 and CDR2 sequences are SGHVS and FNYEAQ. The J segment lost 4 bases and the V segment lost 5 bases, leaving 2 bases of the junction unmatched. The CDR3 is 13 amino acids. The CDR3 DNA is TGTGCCAGCAGCGTGGACAGGGGAAACACCATATATTTT. This encodes CASSVDRGNTIYF.

Ten or more counts support this clonotype. The chain links TRBV7-2 to TRBJ1-1, with TRBD1 identical over 11 bases. This CDR3 comprises 15 residues. The junction had 5 bases not matched to a gene; V was cut back by 3 bases and J by 5 bases. Per the germline V gene, CDR1 is SGHTA and CDR2 is FQGNSA. The CDR3 loop reads CASSLGDRGGTEAFF. Here the CDR3 DNA reads TGTGCCAGCAGCTTGGGGGACAGGGGGGGGACTGAAGCTTTCTTT.

The V and J genes are TRBV4-2 and TRBJ1-2, with a weak D call TRBD1 (5 bases). The CDR3 contains 16 residues. Germline V gene lookup returns CDR1 LGHNA and CDR2 YNFKEQ. The V end lost 0 bases, the J end lost 3 bases, and 14 bases lay between the germline ends. CDR3 loop: CASSQDRTPGDYGYTF. CDR3 nucleotides: TGTGCCAGCAGCCAAGATCGGACGCCGGGGGACTATGGCTACACCTTC.

The chain combines TRBV18 with TRBJ1-6, with D perhaps matching TRBD1 (5 bases). This CDR3 has 14 residues. Per the germline V gene, CDR1 is KGHSH and CDR2 is LQKENI. V lost 6 bases and J 7 bases, leaving 13 bases between the germline ends. The CDR3 DNA is TGTGCCAGCTCCGACAGAGGACTCAATTCACCCCTCCACTTT. This encodes CASSDRGLNSPLHF.

This clonotype was observed many times. V is TRBV7-2 and J is TRBJ1-1, with TRBD1 as a possible D gene (5 bases). The V gene's germline CDR1 is SGHTA and CDR2 FQGNSA. The CDR3 contains 14 residues. The V end lost 3 bases, the J end lost 4 bases, and 12 bases lay between the germline ends. The CDR3, as DNA: TGTGCCAGCAGCTTTGCCAGGGAGAGCACTGAAGCTTTCTTT. It encodes CASSFARESTEAFF.

The V call is TRBV5-4, the J call TRBJ2-5; 10 nucleotides line up with TRBD2. CDR1 is SGHNT and CDR2 is YYREEE in the germline V gene (reference sequence). The V gene end was trimmed by 4 bases and the J gene end by 2 bases; junction bases not matched to a gene: 8. This CDR3 is 16 amino acids long. CDR3 protein: CASSAPSGGKQETQYF. In DNA, the CDR3 is TGTGCCAGCAGCGCGCCTAGCGGGGGAAAACAAGAGACCCAGTACTTC.

The V call is TRBV7-2, the J call TRBJ2-3, with 7 positions matching TRBD1. Germline V gene sequence: CDR1 SGHTA, CDR2 FQGNSA. The CDR3 is 14 amino acids. With V trimmed by 5 bases and J by 11 bases, 13 bases remained unmatched. Written as DNA, the CDR3 is TGTGCCAGCAGCCCAAGTCTCACCCCAGGGGGGCAGTATTTT. Translation: CASSPSLTPGGQYF.

The chain joins TRBV5-1 to TRBJ1-1; D gene unclear. The CDR3 consists of 14 residues. The V end was cut by 0 bases, the J end by 11 bases, with 17 bases between. The germline gives CDR1 SGHRS, CDR2 YFSETQ. The CDR3 is CASSLAAGRKLAFF. The CDR3 DNA reads TGCGCCAGCAGCTTGGCGGCTGGCCGGAAGCTGGCTTTCTTT.

The chain is built from TRBV6-2 or TRBV6-3 and TRBJ2-5; D possibly corresponds to TRBD2 (6 bases). This CDR3 has 17 residues. Germline values: CDR1 MNHEY, CDR2 SVGEGT. V lost 5 bases to trimming and J lost 3 bases, with 22 bases between them. DNA for the CDR3: TGTGCCAGCAGTCCTACTACGGTCGGGACTCCAAAAGAGACCCAGTACTTC. This translates into CASSPTTVGTPKETQYF.

A few counts support this clonotype. The rearrangement links TRBV12-3 or TRBV12-4 to TRBJ2-1, with D maybe TRBD2 (5 bases). V shed 3 bases and J shed 0 bases, with 9 bases lying between them. The CDR3 contains 15 residues. CDR3 protein: CASSFSAGSYNEQFF. DNA of the CDR3: TGTGCCAGCAGTTTTTCCGCGGGCTCCTACAATGAGCAGTTCTTC.